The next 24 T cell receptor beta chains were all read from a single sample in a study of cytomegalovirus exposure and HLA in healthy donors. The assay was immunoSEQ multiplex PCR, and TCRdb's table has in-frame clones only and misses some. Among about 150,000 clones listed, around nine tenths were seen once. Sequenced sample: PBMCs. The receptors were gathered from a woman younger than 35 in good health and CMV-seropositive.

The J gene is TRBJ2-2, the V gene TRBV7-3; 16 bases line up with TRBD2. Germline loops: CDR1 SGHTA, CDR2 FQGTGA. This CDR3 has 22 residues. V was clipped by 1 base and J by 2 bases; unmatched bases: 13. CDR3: CASSLKRGLAGGPLTNTGELFF. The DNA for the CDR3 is TGTGCCAGCAGCTTAAAGAGGGGACTAGCGGGAGGGCCCCTTACCAACACCGGGGAGCTGTTTTTT.

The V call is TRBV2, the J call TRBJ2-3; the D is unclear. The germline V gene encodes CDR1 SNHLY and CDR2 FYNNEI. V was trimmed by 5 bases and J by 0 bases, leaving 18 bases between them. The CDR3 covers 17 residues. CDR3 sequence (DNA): TGTGCCAGCAGTCCTACTTTAGGTGAGAGGAGCACAGATACGCAGTATTTT. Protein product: CASSPTLGERSTDTQYF.

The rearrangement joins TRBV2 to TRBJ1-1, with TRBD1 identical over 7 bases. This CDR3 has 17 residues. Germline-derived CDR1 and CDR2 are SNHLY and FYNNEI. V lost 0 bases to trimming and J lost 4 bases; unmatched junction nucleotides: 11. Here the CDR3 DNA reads TGTGCCAGCAGTGAAGCTAGTCCGACAGGGCGGAGCACTGAAGCTTTCTTT. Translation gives CASSEASPTGRSTEAFF.

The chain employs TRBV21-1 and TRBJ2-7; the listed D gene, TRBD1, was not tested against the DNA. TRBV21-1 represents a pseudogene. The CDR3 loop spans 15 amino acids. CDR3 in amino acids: CASSKGTGGSYEQYF. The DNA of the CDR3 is TGTGCCAGCAGCAAAGGGACAGGAGGATCCTACGAGCAGTACTTC.

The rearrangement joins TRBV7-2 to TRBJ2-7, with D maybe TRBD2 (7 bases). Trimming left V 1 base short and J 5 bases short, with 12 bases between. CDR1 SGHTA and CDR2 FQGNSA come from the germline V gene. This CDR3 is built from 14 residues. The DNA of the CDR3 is TGTGCCAGCAGCTTAGTCGCGGGGGACAACGAGCAGTACTTC. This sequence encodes CASSLVAGDNEQYF.

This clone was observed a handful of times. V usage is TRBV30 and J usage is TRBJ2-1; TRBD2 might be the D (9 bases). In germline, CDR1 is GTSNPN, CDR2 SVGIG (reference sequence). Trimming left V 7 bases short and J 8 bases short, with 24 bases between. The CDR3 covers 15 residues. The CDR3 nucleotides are TGTGCCTACAGGGGGGGACTAGCAAGTGGCGATGAGCAGTTCTTC. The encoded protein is CAYRGGLASGDEQFF.

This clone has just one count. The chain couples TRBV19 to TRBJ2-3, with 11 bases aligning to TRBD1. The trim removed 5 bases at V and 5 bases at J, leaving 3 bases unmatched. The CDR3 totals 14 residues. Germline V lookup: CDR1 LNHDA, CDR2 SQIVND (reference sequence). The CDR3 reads CASSWDRGGDTQYF. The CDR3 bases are TGTGCCAGTAGTTGGGACAGGGGGGGAGATACGCAGTATTTT.

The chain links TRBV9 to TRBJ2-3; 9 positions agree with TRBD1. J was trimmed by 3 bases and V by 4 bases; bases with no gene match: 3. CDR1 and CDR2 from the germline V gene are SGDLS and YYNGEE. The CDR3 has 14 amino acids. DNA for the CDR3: TGTGCCAGCAGCACAGGGGGCGGGACAGATACGCAGTATTTT. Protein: CASSTGGGTDTQYF.

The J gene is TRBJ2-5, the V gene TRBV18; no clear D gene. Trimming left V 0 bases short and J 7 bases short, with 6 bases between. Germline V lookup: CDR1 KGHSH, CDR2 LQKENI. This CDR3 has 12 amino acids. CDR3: CASSPPEATQYF. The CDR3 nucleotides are TGTGCCAGCTCACCACCAGAAGCGACCCAGTACTTC.

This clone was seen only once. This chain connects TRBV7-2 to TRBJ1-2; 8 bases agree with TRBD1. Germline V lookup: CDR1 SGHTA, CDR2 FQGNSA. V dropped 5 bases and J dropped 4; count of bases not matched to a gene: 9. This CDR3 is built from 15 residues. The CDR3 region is CASSVDRGVIYGYTF. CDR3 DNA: TGTGCCAGCAGCGTCGACAGGGGTGTAATCTATGGCTACACCTTC.

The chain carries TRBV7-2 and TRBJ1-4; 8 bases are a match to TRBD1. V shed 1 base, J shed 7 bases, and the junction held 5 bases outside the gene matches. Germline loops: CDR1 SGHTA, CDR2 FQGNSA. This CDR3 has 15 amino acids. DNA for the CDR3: TGTGCCAGCAGCTTAGGGGCAGGGGGCGGTGAAAAACTGTTTTTT. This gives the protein CASSLGAGGGEKLFF.

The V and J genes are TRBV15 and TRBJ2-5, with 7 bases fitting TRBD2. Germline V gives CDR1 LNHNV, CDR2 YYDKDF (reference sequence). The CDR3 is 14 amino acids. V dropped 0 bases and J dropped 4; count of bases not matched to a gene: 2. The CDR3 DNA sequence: TGTGCCACCAGCAGAGATCGGGGGGTAGAGACCCAGTACTTC. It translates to CATSRDRGVETQYF. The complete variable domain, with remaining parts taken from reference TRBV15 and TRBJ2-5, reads DAMVIQNPRYQVTQFGKPVTLSCSQTLNHNVMYWYQQKSSQAPKLLFHYYDKDFNNEADTPDNFQSRRPNTSFCFLDIRSPGLGDTAMYLCATSRDRGVETQYFGPGTRLLVL.

Written as DNA, the CDR3 is TGCGCCAGCAGCCAAGGTGGGGCGGGAGGAATTAGCACAGATACGCAGTATTTT. It is translated as CASSQGGAGGISTDTQYF. V usage is TRBV4-3 and J usage is TRBJ2-3; 8 bases map to TRBD2. Per germline, CDR1 LGHNA and CDR2 YSLEER. After removal of 1 base from V and 0 bases from J, the junction contained 9 bases not matched to a gene. The CDR3 totals 18 residues.

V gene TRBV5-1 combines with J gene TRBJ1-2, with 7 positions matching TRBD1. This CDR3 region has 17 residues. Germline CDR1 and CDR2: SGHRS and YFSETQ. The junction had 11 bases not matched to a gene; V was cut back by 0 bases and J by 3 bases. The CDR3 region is CASSLGPTRQGHYGYTF. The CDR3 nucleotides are TGCGCCAGCAGCTTGGGGCCCACTCGACAGGGTCACTATGGCTACACCTTC.

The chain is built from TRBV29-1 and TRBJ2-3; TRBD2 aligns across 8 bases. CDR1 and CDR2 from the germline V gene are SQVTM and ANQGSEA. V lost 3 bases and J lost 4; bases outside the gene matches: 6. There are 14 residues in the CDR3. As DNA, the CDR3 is TGCAGCGTTGAGGGTAGCGGGAACCCAGATACGCAGTATTTT. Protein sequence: CSVEGSGNPDTQYF.

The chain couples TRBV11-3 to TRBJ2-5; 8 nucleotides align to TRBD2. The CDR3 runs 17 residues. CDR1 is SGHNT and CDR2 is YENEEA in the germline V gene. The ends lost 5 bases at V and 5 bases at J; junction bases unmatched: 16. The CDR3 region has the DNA TGTGCCAGCAGCCCCGAGCCCGGACTAGCCCATTGGGAGACCCAGTACTTC. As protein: CASSPEPGLAHWETQYF.

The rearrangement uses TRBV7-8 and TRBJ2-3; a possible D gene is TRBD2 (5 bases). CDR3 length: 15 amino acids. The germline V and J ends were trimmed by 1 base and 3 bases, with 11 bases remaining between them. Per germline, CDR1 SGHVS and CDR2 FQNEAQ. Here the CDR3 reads CASSLERVGTDTQYF. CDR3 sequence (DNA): TGTGCCAGCAGCTTAGAGAGGGTGGGAACAGATACGCAGTATTTT.

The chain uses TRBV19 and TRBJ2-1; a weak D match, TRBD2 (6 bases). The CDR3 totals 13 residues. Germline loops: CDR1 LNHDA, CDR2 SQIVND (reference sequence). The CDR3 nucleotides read TGTGCAACGCGGGGTATCTACTACAATGAGCAGTTCTTC. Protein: CATRGIYYNEQFF. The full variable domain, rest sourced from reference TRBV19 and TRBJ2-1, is DGGITQSPKYLFRKEGQNVTLSCEQNLNHDAMYWYRQDPGQGLRLIYYSQIVNDFQKGDIAEGYSVSREKKESFPLTVTSAQKNPTAFYLCATRGIYYNEQFFGPGTRLTVL.

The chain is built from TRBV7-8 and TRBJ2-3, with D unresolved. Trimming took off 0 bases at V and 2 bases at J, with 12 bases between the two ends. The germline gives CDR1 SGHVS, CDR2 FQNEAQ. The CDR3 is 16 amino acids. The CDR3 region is CASSLARSGFTDTQYF. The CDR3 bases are TGTGCCAGCAGCTTAGCGAGGTCCGGGTTCACAGATACGCAGTATTTT.

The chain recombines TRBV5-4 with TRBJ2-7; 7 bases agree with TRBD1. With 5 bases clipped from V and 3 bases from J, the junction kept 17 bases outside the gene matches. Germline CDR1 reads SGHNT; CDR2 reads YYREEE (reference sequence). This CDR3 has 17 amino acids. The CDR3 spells CASRPRPSGTALYEQYF. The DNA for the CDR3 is TGTGCCAGCAGACCCAGACCCTCGGGGACAGCTCTCTACGAGCAGTACTTC.

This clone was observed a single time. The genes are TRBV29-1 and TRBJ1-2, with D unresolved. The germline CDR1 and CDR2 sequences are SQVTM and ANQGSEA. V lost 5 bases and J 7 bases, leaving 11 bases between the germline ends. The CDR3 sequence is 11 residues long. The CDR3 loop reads CSVYEGSGYTF. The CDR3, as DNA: TGCAGCGTTTATGAGGGCTCTGGCTACACCTTC.

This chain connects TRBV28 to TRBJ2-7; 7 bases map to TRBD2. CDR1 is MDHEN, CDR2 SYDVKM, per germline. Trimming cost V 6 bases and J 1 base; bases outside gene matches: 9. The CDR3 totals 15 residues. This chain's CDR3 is CASRSAGEGSYEQYF. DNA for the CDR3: TGTGCCAGCAGGTCGGCGGGAGAGGGATCCTACGAGCAGTACTTC. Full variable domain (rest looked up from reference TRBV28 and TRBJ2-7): DVKVTQSSRYLVKRTGEKVFLECVQDMDHENMFWYRQDPGLGLRLIYFSYDVKMKEKGDIPEGYSVSREKKERFSLILESASTNQTSMYLCASRSAGEGSYEQYFGPGTRLTVT.

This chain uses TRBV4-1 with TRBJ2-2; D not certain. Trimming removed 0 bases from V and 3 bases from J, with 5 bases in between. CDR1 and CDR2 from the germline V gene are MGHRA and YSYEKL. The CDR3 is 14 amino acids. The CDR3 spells CASSQDPYTGELFF. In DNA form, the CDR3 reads TGCGCCAGCAGCCAAGATCCGTACACCGGGGAGCTGTTTTTT.

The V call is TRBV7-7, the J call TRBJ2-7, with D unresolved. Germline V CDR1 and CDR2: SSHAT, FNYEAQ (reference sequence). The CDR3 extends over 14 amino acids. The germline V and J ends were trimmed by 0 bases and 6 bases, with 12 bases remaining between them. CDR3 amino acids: CASSLAPRHAEQYF. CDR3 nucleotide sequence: TGTGCCAGCAGCTTAGCCCCTAGGCATGCCGAGCAGTACTTC.